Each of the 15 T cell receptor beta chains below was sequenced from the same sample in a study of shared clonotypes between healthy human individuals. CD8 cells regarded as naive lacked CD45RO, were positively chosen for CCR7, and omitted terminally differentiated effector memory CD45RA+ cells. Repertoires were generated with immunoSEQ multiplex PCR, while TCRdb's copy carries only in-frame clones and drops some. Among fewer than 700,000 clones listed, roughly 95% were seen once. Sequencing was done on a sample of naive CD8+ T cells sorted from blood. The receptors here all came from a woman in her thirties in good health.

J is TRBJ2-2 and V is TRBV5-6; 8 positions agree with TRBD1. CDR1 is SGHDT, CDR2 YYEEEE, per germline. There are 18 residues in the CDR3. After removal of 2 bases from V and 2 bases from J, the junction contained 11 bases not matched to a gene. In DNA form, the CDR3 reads TGTGCCAGCAGCTTCGGGACAGGAGTTTCTTTCAACACCGGGGAGCTGTTTTTT. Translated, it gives CASSFGTGVSFNTGELFF.

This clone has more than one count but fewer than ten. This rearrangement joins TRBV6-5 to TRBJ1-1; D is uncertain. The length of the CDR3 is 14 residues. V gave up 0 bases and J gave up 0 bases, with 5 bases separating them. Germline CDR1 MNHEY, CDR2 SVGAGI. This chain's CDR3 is CASSYSRMNTEAFF. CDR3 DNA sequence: TGTGCCAGCAGTTACTCCAGAATGAACACTGAAGCTTTCTTT.

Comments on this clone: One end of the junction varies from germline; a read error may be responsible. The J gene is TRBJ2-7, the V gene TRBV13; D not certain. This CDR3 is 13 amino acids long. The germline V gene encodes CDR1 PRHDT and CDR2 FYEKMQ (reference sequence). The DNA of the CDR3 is TGTGCCAGCAGCGTAGGAATGGGTGGGGAGCAGTACTTC. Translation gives CASSVGMGGEQYF.

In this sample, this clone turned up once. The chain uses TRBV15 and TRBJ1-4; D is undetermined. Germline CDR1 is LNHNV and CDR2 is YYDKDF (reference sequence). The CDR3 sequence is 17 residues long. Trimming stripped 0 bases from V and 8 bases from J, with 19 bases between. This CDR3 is CATSRDFGRSIEEKLFF. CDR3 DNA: TGTGCCACCAGCAGAGATTTCGGACGGTCTATCGAGGAAAAACTGTTTTTT.

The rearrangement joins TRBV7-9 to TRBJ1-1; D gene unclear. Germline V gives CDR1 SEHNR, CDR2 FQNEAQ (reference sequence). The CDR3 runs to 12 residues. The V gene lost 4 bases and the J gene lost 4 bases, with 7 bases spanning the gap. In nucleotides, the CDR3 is TGTGCCAGCAGCTCGGGCAGCACTGAAGCTTTCTTT. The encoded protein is CASSSGSTEAFF.

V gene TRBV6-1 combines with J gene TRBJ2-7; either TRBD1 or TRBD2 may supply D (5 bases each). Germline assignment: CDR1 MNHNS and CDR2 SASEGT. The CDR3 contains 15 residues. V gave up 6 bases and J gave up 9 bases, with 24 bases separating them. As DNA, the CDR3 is TGTGCCAGCAGCCCGGGACCTGTTATGGATCCTACGCAGTACTTC. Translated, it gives CASSPGPVMDPTQYF.

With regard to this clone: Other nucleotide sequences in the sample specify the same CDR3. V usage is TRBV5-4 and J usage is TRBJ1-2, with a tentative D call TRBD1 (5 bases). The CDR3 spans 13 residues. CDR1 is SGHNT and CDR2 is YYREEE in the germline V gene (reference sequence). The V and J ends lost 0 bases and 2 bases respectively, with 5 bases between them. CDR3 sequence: CASSLGGNYGYTF. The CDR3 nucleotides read TGTGCCAGCAGCTTGGGGGGGAACTATGGCTACACCTTC.

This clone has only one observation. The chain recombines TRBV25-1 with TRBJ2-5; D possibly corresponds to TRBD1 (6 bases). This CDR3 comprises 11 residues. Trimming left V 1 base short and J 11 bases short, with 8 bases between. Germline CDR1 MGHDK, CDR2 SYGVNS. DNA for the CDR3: TGTGCCAGCAGTGAATTGGGACAACAGTACTTC. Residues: CASSELGQQYF.

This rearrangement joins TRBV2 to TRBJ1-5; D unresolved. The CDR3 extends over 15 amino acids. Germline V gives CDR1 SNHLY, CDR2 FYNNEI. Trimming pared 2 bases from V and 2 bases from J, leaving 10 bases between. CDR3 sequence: CASSESGTGNQPQHF. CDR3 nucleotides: TGTGCCAGCAGTGAATCGGGAACGGGCAATCAGCCCCAGCATTTT.

The CDR3 DNA reads as TGTGCCAGTAGTGGGGCAAACTCTGGAAACACCATATATTTT. This translates into CASSGANSGNTIYF. The chain is built from TRBV19 and TRBJ1-3; a possible D gene is TRBD1 (5 bases). V lost 5 bases, J lost 0 bases, and 8 bases lay in between. CDR1 and CDR2 from the germline V gene are LNHDA and SQIVND (reference sequence). This CDR3 is 14 amino acids long.

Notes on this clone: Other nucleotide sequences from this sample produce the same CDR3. The CDR3 DNA reads TGTGCCAGCAGTTCTAGCGGGAGGGTCAATGAGCAGTTCTTC. Protein: CASSSSGRVNEQFF. V gene TRBV28 combines with J gene TRBJ2-1; 12 nucleotides align to TRBD2. This CDR3 contains 14 residues. V shed 4 bases, J shed 6 bases, and the junction held 1 base outside the gene matches. CDR1 MDHEN and CDR2 SYDVKM come from the germline V gene. Together with reference TRBV28 and TRBJ2-1, the CDR3 gives the full variable domain: DVKVTQSSRYLVKRTGEKVFLECVQDMDHENMFWYRQDPGLGLRLIYFSYDVKMKEKGDIPEGYSVSREKKERFSLILESASTNQTSMYLCASSSSGRVNEQFFGPGTRLTVL.

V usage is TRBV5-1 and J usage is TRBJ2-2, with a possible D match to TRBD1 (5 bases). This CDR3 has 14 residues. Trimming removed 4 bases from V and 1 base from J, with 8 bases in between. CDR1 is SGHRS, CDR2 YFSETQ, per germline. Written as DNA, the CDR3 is TGCGCCAGCAGCACCGACAGGAACACCGGGGAGCTGTTTTTT. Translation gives CASSTDRNTGELFF.

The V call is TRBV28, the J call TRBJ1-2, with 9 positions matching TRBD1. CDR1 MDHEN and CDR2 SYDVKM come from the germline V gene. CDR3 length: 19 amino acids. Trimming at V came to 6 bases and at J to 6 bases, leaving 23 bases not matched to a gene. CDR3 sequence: CASSLRDRARAALGDGYTF. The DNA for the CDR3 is TGTGCCAGCAGCTTACGGGACAGGGCCAGGGCTGCGCTGGGGGATGGCTACACCTTC.

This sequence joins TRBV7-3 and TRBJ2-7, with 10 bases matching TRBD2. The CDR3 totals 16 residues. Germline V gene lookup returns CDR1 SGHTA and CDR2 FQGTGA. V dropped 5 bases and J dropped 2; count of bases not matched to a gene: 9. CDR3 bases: TGTGCCAGCAGCCCAGCGGGAGGGCTTCCACCCTACGAGCAGTACTTC. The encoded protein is CASSPAGGLPPYEQYF.

The CDR3 nucleotides are TGTGCCAGCAGTGCCGGGACCTTACTTCCCTACGAGCAGTACTTC. This translates into CASSAGTLLPYEQYF. V and J are TRBV28 and TRBJ2-7; the D gene could be TRBD1 or TRBD2 (5 bases each). The CDR3 length is 15 residues. V lost 5 bases, J lost 2 bases, and 16 bases lay in between. Germline V lookup: CDR1 MDHEN, CDR2 SYDVKM.